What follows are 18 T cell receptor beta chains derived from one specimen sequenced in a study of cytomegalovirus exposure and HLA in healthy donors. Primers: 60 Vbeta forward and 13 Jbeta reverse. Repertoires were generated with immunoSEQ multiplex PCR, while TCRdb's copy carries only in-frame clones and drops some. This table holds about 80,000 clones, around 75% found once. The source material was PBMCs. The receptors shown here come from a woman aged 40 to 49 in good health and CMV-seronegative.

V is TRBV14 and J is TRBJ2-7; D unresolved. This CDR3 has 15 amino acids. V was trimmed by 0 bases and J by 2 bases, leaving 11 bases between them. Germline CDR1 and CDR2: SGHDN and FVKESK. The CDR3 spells CASSQDQAWTYEQYF. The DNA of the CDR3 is TGTGCCAGCAGCCAAGATCAGGCTTGGACCTACGAGCAGTACTTC. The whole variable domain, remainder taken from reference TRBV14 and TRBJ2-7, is EAGVTQFPSHSVIEKGQTVTLRCDPISGHDNLYWYRRVMGKEIKFLLHFVKESKQDESGMPNNRFLAERTGGTYSTLKVQPAELEDSGVYFCASSQDQAWTYEQYFGPGTRLTVT.

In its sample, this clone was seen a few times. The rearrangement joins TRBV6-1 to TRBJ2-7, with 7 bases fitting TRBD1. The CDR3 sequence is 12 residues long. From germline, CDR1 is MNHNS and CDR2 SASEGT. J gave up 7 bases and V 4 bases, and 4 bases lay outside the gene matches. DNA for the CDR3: TGTGCCAGCAGTGTGACAGGGAAAGAGCAGTACTTC. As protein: CASSVTGKEQYF.

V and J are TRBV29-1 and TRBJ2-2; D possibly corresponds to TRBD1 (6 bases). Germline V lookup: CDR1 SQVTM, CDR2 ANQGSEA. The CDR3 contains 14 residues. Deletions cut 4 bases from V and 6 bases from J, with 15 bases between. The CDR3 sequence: CSVGSQGYAGELFF. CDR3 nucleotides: TGCAGCGTTGGGTCTCAGGGGTACGCCGGGGAGCTGTTTTTT.

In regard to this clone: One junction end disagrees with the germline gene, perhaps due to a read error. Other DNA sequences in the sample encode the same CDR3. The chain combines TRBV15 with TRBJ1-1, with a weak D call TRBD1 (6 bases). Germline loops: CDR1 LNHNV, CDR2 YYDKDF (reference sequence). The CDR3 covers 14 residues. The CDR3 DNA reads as TGTGCCACCAGCAGGTCAGGGGTATCCACTGAAGCCTTCTTT. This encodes CATSRSGVSTEAFF.

The CDR3 protein is CASSLGTGKNTEAFF. The CDR3 nucleotides are TGTGCCAGCAGCTTAGGTACAGGGAAGAACACTGAAGCTTTCTTT. This chain links TRBV7-3 with TRBJ1-1; D possibly corresponds to TRBD1 (6 bases). Germline V CDR1 and CDR2: SGHTA, FQGTGA. CDR3 length: 15 residues. The V and J ends lost 2 bases and 1 base respectively, with 11 bases between them.

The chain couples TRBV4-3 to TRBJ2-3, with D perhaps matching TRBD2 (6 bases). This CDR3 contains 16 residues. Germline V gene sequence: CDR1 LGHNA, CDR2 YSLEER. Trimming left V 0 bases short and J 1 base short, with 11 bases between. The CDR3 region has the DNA TGCGCCAGCAGCCAAGAGACGCCGGGAGGCACAGATACGCAGTATTTT. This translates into CASSQETPGGTDTQYF.

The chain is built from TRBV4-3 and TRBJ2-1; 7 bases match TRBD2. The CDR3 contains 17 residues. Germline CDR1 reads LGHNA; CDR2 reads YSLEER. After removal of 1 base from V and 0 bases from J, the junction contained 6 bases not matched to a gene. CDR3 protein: CASSQGGGQGSYNEQFF. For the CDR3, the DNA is TGCGCCAGCAGCCAAGGGGGAGGGCAGGGCTCCTACAATGAGCAGTTCTTC.

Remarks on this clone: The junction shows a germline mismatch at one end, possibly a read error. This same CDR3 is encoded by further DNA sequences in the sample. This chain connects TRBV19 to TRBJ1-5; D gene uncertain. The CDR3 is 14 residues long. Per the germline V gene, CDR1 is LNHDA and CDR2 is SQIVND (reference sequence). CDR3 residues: CASSIGTANQPQHF. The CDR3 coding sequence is TGTGCCAGCAGTATAGGCACAGCCAATCAGCCCCAGCATTTT.

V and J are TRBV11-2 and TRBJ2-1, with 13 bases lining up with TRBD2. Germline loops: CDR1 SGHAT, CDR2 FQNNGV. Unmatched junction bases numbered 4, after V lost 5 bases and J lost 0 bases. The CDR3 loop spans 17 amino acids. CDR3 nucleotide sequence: TGTGCCAGCAGCAAGAGGACTAGCGGGAGCTCCTACAATGAGCAGTTCTTC. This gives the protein CASSKRTSGSSYNEQFF.

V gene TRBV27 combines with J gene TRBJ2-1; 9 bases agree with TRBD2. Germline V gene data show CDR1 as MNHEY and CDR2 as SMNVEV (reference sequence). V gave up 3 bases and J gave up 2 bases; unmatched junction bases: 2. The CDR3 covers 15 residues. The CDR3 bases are TGTGCCAGCAGTTTTGGCGGGAGGGCCTACAATGAGCAGTTCTTC. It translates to CASSFGGRAYNEQFF.

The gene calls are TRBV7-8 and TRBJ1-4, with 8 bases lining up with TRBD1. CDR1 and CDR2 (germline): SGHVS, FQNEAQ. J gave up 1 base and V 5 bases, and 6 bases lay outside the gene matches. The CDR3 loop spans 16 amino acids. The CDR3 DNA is TGTGCCAGCAGCACCCAGACAGGGGTAACTAATGAAAAACTGTTTTTT. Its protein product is CASSTQTGVTNEKLFF.

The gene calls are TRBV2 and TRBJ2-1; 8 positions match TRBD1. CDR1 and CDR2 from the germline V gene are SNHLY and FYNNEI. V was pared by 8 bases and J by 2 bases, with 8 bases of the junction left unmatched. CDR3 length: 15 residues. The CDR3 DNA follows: TGTGCCAGCGGCAGAGCAGGGGGCCCCTACAATGAGCAGTTCTTC. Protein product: CASGRAGGPYNEQFF.

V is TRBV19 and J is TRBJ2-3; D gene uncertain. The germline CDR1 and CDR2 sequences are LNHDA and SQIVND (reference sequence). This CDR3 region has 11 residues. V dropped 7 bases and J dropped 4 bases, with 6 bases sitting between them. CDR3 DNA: TGTGCCAGTACTCGAGCAGATACGCAGTATTTT. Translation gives CASTRADTQYF. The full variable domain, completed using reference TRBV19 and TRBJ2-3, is DGGITQSPKYLFRKEGQNVTLSCEQNLNHDAMYWYRQDPGQGLRLIYYSQIVNDFQKGDIAEGYSVSREKKESFPLTVTSAQKNPTAFYLCASTRADTQYFGPGTRLTVL.

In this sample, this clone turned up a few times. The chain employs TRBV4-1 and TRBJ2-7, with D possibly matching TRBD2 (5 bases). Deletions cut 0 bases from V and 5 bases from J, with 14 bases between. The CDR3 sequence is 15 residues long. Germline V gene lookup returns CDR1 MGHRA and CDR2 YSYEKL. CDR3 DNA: TGCGCCAGCAGCCAAGATCCCACCCGGGGTGACGAGCAGTACTTC. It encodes CASSQDPTRGDEQYF.

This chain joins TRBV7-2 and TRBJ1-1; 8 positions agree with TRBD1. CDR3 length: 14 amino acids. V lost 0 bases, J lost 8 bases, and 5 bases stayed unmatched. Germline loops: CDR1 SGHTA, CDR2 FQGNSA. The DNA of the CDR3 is TGTGCCAGCAGCTTAGCCATACAGGGGGTCGAAGCTTTCTTT. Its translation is CASSLAIQGVEAFF. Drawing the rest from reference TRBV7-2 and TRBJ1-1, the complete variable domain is GAGVSQSPSNKVTEKGKDVELRCDPISGHTALYWYRQSLGQGLEFLIYFQGNSAPDKSGLPSDRFSAERTGGSVSTLTIQRTQQEDSAVYLCASSLAIQGVEAFFGQGTRLTVV.

The CDR3 bases are TGTGCCAGCAGTTCCTTACTAGCGGGGGGCAGCACAGATACGCAGTATTTT. Translating it yields CASSSLLAGGSTDTQYF. The chain is built from TRBV27 and TRBJ2-3; 12 bases are shared with TRBD2. The CDR3 covers 17 residues. From germline, CDR1 is MNHEY and CDR2 SMNVEV (reference sequence). V shed 4 bases and J 0 bases; nucleotides not matched to a gene: 5.

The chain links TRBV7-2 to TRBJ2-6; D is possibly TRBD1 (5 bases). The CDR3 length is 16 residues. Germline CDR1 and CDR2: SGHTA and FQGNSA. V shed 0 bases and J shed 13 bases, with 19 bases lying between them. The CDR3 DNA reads TGTGCCAGCAGCTTAGCGCAGAGCCCCCCTCCAGGGGTCCTGACTTTC. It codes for CASSLAQSPPPGVLTF.

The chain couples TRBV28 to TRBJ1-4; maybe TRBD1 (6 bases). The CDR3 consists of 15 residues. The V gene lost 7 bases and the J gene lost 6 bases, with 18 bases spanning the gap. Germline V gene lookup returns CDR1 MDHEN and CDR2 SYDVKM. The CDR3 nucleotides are TGTGCCAGCAACCTAGCGGGGGGCGGGCATGAAAAACTGTTTTTT. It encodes CASNLAGGGHEKLFF. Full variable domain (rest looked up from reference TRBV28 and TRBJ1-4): DVKVTQSSRYLVKRTGEKVFLECVQDMDHENMFWYRQDPGLGLRLIYFSYDVKMKEKGDIPEGYSVSREKKERFSLILESASTNQTSMYLCASNLAGGGHEKLFFGSGTQLSVL.